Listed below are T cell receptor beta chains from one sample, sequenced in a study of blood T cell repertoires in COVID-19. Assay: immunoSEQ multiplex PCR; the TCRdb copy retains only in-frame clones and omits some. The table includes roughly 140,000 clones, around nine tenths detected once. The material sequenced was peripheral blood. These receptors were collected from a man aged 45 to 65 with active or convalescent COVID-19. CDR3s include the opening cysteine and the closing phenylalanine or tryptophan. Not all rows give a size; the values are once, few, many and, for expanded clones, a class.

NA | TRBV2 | CASKRESQETQYF
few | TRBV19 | CASSFGTGVEKLFF
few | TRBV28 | CASSPGTYQETQYF
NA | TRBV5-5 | CASSLGQGIGYTF
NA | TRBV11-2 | CASSQGRLLLQETQYF
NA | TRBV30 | CAWSVLGLDFEQYF
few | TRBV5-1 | CASSHRPGPYGYTF
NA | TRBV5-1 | CASSPGGTDTQYF
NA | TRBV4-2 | CASSQDHRGQETQYF
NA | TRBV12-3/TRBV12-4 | CASSLSPGELFF
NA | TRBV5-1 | CASNRGLTGELFF
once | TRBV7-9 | CASSLELDTGELFF
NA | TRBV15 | CATSRDPGFTDTQYF
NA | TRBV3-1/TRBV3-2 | CASSSTSGRTYEQYF
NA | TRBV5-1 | CASSLGQGQEQYF
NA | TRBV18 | CASSPTDRAYGANVLTF
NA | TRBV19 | CASTTTSSGANVLTF
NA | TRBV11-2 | CASNDPVAGGYEQYF
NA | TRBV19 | CASSKDSYYEQYF
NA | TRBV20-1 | CSAGLRDTQYF
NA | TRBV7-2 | CASSPWTSGTDEQYF
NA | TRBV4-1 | CASSPILRGQEAFF
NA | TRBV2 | CASSVGENTEAFF
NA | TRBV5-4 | CASRRQGASTEAFF
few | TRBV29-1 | CSVALRLGYGYTF
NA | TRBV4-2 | CASSPGHSNTEAFF
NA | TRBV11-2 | CASSLEARQGNSPLHF
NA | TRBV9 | CASSRGPMNTEAFF
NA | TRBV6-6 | CASRDSSQGTDTQYF
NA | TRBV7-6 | CASSLASGQGHNQPQHF
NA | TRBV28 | CASSGPGQAPISGANVLTF
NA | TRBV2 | CASSRTGRNTGELFF
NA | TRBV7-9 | CASSLGGWTVGTGELFF
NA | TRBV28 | CASRAPGGSNQPQHF
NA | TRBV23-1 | CASSQSKQGEDGELFF
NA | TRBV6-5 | CATNLDREIDYGYTF
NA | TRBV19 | CASSIVGPGGNQPQHF
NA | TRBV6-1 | CASSEWTGVHQPQHF
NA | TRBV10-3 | CAILKGLGQSGELFF
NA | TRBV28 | CASKGSTGGYGYTF
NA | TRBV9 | CASSARDSSYEQYF
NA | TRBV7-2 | CASSLVGGNTEAFF
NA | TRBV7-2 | CASSGFYEQYF
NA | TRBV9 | CASAGGQGAQYF
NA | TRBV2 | CASSDNSPSPLHF
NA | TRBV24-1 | CATSEGALSTGELFF
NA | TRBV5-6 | CASSRSGTDYGYTF
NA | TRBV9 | CASSDPLVDTDTGELFF
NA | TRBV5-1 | CASSLGGNVYEQYF
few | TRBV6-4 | CASRMVWTYSNQPQHF
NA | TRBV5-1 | CASSPWDSRGEKLFF
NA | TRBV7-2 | CASSSRLAEETQYF
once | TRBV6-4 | CASSEELAGNNEQFF
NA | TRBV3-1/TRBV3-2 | CASSQEVLAGMGEQYF
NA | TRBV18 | CASSPPVAGFEQYF
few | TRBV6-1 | CASSELGLSSYNSPLHF
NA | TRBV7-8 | CASSPRPPRQTNEKLFF